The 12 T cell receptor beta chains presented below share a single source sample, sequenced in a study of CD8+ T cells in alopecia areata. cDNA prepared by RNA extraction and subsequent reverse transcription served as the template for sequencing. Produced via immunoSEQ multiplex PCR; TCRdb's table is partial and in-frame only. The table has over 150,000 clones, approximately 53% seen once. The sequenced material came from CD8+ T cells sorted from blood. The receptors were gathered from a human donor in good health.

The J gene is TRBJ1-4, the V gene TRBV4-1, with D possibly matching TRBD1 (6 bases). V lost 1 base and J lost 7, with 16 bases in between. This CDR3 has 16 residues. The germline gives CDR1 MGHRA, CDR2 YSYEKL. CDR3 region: CASSQASRRGSEKLFF. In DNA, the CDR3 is TGCGCCAGCAGCCAAGCTTCCCGCAGGGGTAGTGAAAAACTGTTTTTT.

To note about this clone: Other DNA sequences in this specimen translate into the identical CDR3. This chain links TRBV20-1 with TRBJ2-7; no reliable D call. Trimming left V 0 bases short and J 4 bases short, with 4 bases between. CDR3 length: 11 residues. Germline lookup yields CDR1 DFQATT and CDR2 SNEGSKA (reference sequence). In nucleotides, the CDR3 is TGCAGTGCTAGAGATTCTTACGAGCAGTACTTC. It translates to CSARDSYEQYF.

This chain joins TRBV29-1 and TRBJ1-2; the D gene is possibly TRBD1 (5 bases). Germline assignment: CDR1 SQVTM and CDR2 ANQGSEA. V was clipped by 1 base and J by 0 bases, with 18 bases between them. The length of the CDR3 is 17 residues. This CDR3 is CSVEGTPGRTANYGYTF. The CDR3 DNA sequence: TGCAGCGTTGAAGGAACCCCAGGGAGGACGGCTAACTATGGCTACACCTTC. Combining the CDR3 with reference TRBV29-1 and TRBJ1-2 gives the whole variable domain SAVISQKPSRDICQRGTSLTIQCQVDSQVTMMFWYRQQPGQSLTLIATANQGSEATYESGFVIDKFPISRPNLTFSTLTVSNMSPEDSSIYLCSVEGTPGRTANYGYTFGSGTRLTVV.

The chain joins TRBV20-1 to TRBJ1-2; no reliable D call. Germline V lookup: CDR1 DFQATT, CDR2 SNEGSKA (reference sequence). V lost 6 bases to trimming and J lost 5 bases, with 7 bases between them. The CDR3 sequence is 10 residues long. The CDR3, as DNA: TGCAGTGCCCCATTATATGGCTACACCTTC. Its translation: CSAPLYGYTF.

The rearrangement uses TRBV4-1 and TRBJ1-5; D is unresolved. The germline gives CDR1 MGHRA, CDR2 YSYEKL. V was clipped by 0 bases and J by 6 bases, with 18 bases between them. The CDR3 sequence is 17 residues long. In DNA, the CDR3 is TGCGCCAGCAGCCAAGATGACAACCCCGCCTCGCGTCAGCCCCAGCATTTT. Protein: CASSQDDNPASRQPQHF.

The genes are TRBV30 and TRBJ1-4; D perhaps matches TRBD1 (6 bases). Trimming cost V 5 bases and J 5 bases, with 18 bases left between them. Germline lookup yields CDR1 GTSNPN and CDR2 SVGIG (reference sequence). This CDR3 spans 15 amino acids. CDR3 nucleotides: TGTGCCTGGGGCCCGGGACACTCATCAAATGAAAAACTGTTTTTT. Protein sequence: CAWGPGHSSNEKLFF. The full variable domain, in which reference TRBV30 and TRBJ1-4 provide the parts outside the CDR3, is SQTIHQWPATLVQPVGSPLSLECTVEGTSNPNLYWYRQAAGRGLQLLFYSVGIGQISSEVPQNLSASRPQDRQFILSSKKLLLSDSGFYLCAWGPGHSSNEKLFFGSGTQLSVL.

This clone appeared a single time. The CDR3 here is CASSFGTREYF. CDR3 coding DNA: TGTGCCAGCAGTTTTGGGACCCGGGAGTACTTC. The chain has TRBV27 and TRBJ2-7; D could derive from TRBD1 or TRBD2 (5 bases each). V gave up 3 bases and J gave up 11 bases, with 11 bases separating them. Germline-derived CDR1 and CDR2 are MNHEY and SMNVEV (reference sequence). The CDR3 totals 11 residues.

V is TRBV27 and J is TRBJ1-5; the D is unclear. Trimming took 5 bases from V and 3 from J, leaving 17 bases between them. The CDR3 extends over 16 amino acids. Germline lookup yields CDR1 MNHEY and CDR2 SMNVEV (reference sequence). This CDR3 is CASSPEWAGLNQPQHF. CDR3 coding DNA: TGTGCCAGCAGTCCAGAGTGGGCAGGCCTCAATCAGCCCCAGCATTTT.

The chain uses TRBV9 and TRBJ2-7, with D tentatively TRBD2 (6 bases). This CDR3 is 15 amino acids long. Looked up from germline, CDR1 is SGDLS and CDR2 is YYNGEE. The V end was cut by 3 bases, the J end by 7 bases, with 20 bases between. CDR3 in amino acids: CASSGPGRGNVEQYF. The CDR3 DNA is TGTGCCAGCAGCGGGCCGGGACGGGGGAACGTGGAGCAGTACTTC.

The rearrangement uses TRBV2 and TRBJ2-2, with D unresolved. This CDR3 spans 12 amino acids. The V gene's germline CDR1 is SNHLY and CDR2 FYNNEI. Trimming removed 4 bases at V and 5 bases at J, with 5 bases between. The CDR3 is CASSVRTGELFF. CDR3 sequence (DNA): TGTGCCAGCAGTGTACGAACCGGGGAGCTGTTTTTT.

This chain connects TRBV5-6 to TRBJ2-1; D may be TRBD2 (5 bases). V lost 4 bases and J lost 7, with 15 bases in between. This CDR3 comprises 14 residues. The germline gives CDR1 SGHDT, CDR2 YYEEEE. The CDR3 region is CASSPLDSGNEQFF. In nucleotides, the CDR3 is TGTGCCAGCAGCCCTCTGGACTCGGGGAATGAGCAGTTCTTC.

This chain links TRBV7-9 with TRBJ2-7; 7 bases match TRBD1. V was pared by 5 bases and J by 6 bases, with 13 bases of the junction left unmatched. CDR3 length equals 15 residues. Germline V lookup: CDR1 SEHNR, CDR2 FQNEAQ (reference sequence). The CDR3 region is CASSTDRESSAEQYF. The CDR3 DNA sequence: TGTGCCAGCAGCACTGACAGGGAGTCGTCGGCCGAGCAGTACTTC.